This T cell receptor (beta chain) came from a study of blood T cell repertoires in COVID-19. Looking at the study overall: PBMCs, B-cell-depleted T cells, or T cells were the source of the cDNA or gDNA that made up the material.

This clone was seen just once. After removal of 6 bases from V and 4 bases from J, the junction contained 6 bases not matched to a gene. CDR1 and CDR2 (germline): MDHEN, SYDVKM. The CDR3 has 14 amino acids. Original methodology: Researchers report that nucleated cell counts were estimated from reference gene primer amplification. Libraries were prepared by immunoSEQ multiplex PCR; TCRdb keeps only in-frame clonotypes and omits some of them. V, J and clone size are taken as reported in that table, and D and trimming were inferred from the DNA itself. The table includes 50,000 or so clones, 90% detected once.

Input material: peripheral blood. The chain employs TRBV28 and TRBJ1-2; TRBD1 agrees at 9 bases. The clonotype was recovered from a man aged 55 to 70 with active COVID-19. CDR3 nucleotides: TGTGCCAGCAGCCCCGGGACAGGGCCCTATGGCTACACCTTC. It specifies CASSPGTGPYGYTF.